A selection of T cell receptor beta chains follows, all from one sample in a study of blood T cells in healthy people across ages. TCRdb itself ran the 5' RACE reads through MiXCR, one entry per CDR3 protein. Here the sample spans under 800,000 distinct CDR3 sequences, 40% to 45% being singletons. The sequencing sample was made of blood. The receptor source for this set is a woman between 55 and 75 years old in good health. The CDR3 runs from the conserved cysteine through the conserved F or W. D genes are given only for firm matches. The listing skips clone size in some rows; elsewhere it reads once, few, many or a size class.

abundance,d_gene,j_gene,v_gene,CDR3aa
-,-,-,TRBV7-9,CASKEVAENIQYF
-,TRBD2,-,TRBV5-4,CASSITSGVAYEQYF
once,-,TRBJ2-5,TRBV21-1,CASSKRRRDRNGETQYF
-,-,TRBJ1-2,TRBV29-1,CSVGSSDVGGYTF
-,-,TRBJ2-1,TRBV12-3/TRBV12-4,CASKALETSYNEQFF
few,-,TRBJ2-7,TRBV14,CASSQEGRLYEQYF
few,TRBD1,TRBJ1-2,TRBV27,CASSRGQGSYGYTF
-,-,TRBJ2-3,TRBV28,CASRPGTFGGGDTQYF
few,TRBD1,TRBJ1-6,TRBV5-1,CASSSRQGNSPLHF
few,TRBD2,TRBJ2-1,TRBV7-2,CASSLEGLAGANEQFF
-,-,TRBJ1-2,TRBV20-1,CSAPDGSGGYTF
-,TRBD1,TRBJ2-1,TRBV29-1,CSVEDRAAEQFF
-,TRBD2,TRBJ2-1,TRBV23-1,CASSHLGTSGREQFF
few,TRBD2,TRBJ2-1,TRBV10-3,CAINTLAGNNEQFF
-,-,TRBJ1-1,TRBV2,CASSGLQGYEAFF
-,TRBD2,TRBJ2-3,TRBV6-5,CASSYATSGGPSTDTQYF
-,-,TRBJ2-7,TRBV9,CASSVQPGAYEQYF
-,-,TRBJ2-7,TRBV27,CASSLRKRVSPNEQYF
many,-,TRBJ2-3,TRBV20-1,CSACRDQSSTDTQYF
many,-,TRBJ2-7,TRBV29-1,CSVGGEENEQYF
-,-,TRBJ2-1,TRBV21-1,CASSKALTTGGPLNREQFF
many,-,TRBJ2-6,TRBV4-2,CASSQGEGLSGANVLTF
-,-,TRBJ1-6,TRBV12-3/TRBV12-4,CASSLRTMGNRSPLHF
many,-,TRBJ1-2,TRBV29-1,CSVEDVGQGLGGYTF
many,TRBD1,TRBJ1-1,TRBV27,CASSLLGQGATEAFF
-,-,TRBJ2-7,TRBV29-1,CSVAKGVGSYEQYF
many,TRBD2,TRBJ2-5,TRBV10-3,CAISGTSGGKETQYF
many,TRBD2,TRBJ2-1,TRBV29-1,CSAGGGNEQFF
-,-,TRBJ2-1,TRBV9,CASSAGPNIANEQFF
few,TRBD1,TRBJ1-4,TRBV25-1,CASSSGQYEKLFF
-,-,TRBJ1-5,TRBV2,CASNDRFNQPQHF
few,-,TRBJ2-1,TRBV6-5,CASSFQGGGANEQFF
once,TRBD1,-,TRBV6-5,CASRQGAYHEQYF
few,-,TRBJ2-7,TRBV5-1,CASSLVRTPGEAYEQYF
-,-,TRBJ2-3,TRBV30,CAWMRGGAWDTQYF
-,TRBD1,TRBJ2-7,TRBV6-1,CASSEVTGGSYEQYF